A selection of T cell receptor beta chains follows, all from one sample in a study of T cell repertoires in cytomegalovirus infection. TCRdb processed the reads anew with MiXCR; each CDR3 protein has one entry. The table lists a few hundred thousand distinct CDR3 sequences, approximately 15% of them singletons. Sequenced material: PBMCs. These TCRs come from a human donor in good health (CMV status not recorded). Some clones in this sample may be carry-over from other donors' samples. Each CDR3 is given with its conserved first and last residue. A D gene is named only where the DNA matches it firmly. Some rows mark clone size as missing; the rest say once, few, many or name a class of expanded clone.

many | TRBJ1-1 | NA | TRBV7-9 | CASSLFSVNTEAFF | TGTGCCAGCAGCTTATTCTCGGTGAACACTGAAGCTTTCTTT
many | TRBJ2-7 | TRBD1 | TRBV12-3/TRBV12-4 | CASSSDRGLEQYF | TGTGCCAGCAGCTCAGACAGGGGGCTCGAGCAGTACTTC
NA | TRBJ1-1 | NA | TRBV13 | CASSLGPSEAFF | TGTGCCAGCAGCTTAGGCCCCTCCGAAGCTTTCTTT
few | TRBJ2-5 | TRBD2 | TRBV28 | CASSFGGVGETQYF | TGTGCCAGCAGTTTCGGGGGGGTAGGAGAGACCCAGTACTTC
many | TRBJ2-1 | TRBD1 | TRBV7-9 | CASSLLGTGNNEQFF | TGTGCCAGCAGCTTACTTGGGACAGGGAACAATGAGCAGTTCTTC
few | TRBJ2-5 | NA | TRBV5-4 | CASSWDLFQETQYF | TGTGCCAGCAGCTGGGACCTTTTCCAAGAGACCCAGTACTTC
few | TRBJ2-5 | TRBD1 | TRBV2 | CASSYDRGPQETQYF | TGTGCCAGCAGTTACGACAGGGGCCCACAAGAGACCCAGTACTTC
few | TRBJ1-1 | NA | TRBV9 | CASSVDPRGGYGTEAFF | TGTGCCAGCAGCGTAGATCCCCGGGGGGGCTACGGGACTGAAGCTTTCTTT
many | TRBJ1-2 | NA | TRBV7-2 | CASSLNWGDYGYTF | TGTGCCAGCAGCCTCAATTGGGGGGACTATGGCTACACCTTC
many | TRBJ2-7 | NA | TRBV28 | CASSSPDYHWYEQYF | TGTGCCAGCAGTTCCCCGGACTACCACTGGTACGAGCAGTACTTC
NA | TRBJ2-1 | NA | TRBV2 | CASSATSSSYNEQFF | TGTGCCAGCAGTGCAACTAGCAGTTCCTACAATGAGCAGTTCTTC
NA | TRBJ2-3 | NA | TRBV29-1 | CSVKGRGSTDTQYF | TGCAGCGTAAAAGGACGGGGCAGCACAGATACGCAGTATTTT
many | TRBJ2-1 | NA | TRBV12-3/TRBV12-4 | CASSSMVVNEQFF | TGTGCCAGCAGTTCGATGGTTGTCAATGAGCAGTTCTTC
few | TRBJ1-5 | NA | TRBV20-1 | CSARDRLGNQPQHF | TGCAGTGCTAGAGACCGGTTAGGCAATCAGCCCCAGCATTTT
many | TRBJ2-3 | TRBD2 | TRBV10-3 | CAISDPGLATTDTQYF | TGTGCCATCAGTGACCCCGGACTAGCGACTACAGATACGCAGTATTTT
few | TRBJ2-7 | NA | TRBV5-1 | CASSLNRELGEQYF | TGCGCCAGCAGCCTGAACAGGGAGTTAGGCGAGCAGTACTTC
NA | TRBJ2-7 | NA | TRBV11-2 | CASSLDLGAYEQYF | TGTGCCAGCAGCTTAGATCTCGGGGCCTACGAGCAGTACTTC
few | TRBJ2-5 | TRBD2 | TRBV12-3/TRBV12-4 | CASSLLRLAGETQYF | TGTGCCAGCAGTCTGCTCCGACTAGCTGGAGAGACCCAGTACTTC
few | TRBJ1-5 | TRBD1 | TRBV20-1 | CSAVGTGRNQPQHF | TGCAGTGCGGTCGGGACAGGGCGCAATCAGCCCCAGCATTTT
many | TRBJ2-2 | TRBD2 | TRBV6-5 | CASSYGTSGTGELFF | TGTGCCAGCAGTTACGGGACTAGCGGCACCGGGGAGCTGTTTTTT
few | TRBJ1-1 | NA | TRBV25-1 | CASSGYGQNTEAFF | TGTGCCAGCTCCGGGTATGGACAGAACACTGAAGCTTTCTTT
NA | TRBJ1-6 | NA | TRBV7-4 | CASSLTSPKREPSSYNSPLHF | TGTGCCAGCAGCTTAACGTCCCCGAAGCGGGAGCCGAGCTCCTATAATTCACCCCTCCACTTT
few | TRBJ2-5 | NA | TRBV11-2 | CASSLIPGRETQYF | TGTGCCAGCAGCTTAATCCCGGGGAGAGAGACCCAGTACTTC
NA | TRBJ1-1 | TRBD1 | TRBV5-1 | CASSFLGAGGTEAFF | TGCGCCAGCAGCTTCCTCGGGGCAGGGGGAACTGAAGCTTTCTTT
many | TRBJ1-6 | TRBD1 | TRBV7-2 | CASSFSPTGGSPLHF | TGTGCCAGCAGCTTTTCCCCGACAGGGGGCTCACCCCTCCACTTT
many | TRBJ2-1 | NA | TRBV2 | CASSERGTDYNEQFF | TGTGCCAGCAGTGAGCGGGGGACAGACTACAATGAGCAGTTCTTC
many | TRBJ2-7 | NA | TRBV7-8 | CASSPRAAGPRMEQYF | TGTGCCAGCAGCCCCAGGGCGGCAGGCCCCCGGATGGAGCAGTACTTC
many | TRBJ2-7 | NA | TRBV12-3/TRBV12-4 | CASSPGLALYEQYF | TGTGCCAGCAGCCCGGGACTCGCACTCTACGAGCAGTACTTC
many | TRBJ2-6 | TRBD1 | TRBV27 | CASSLSIRTGVPSGANVLTF | TGTGCCAGCAGTTTATCGATAAGGACAGGGGTACCCTCTGGGGCCAACGTCCTGACTTTC
many | TRBJ2-2 | TRBD2 | TRBV6-2/TRBV6-3 | CASRPLAGASTGELFF | TGTGCCAGCAGACCCTTAGCGGGAGCGTCCACCGGGGAGCTGTTTTTT
many | TRBJ1-3 | NA | TRBV14 | CASSQVRPADGNTIYF | TGTGCCAGCAGCCAGGTCCGCCCGGCAGATGGAAACACCATATATTTT
few | TRBJ1-2 | NA | TRBV7-8 | CASTRSTKDGYTF | TGTGCCAGCACCCGATCTACCAAGGATGGCTACACCTTC
few | TRBJ1-2 | TRBD1 | TRBV28 | CASRNPGTGVLWYGYTF | TGTGCCAGCAGGAACCCCGGGACAGGGGTATTGTGGTATGGCTACACCTTC
many | TRBJ2-2 | NA | TRBV5-5 | CASSLDLANTGELFF | TGTGCCAGCAGCTTGGATCTAGCGAACACCGGGGAGCTGTTTTTT
many | TRBJ2-7 | NA | TRBV7-2 | CASSRDRQGPSYEQYF | TGTGCCAGCAGTAGGGATAGGCAGGGACCGTCCTACGAGCAGTACTTC
many | TRBJ2-7 | NA | TRBV7-8 | CASSPSVYEQYF | TGTGCCAGCAGCCCATCGGTCTACGAGCAGTACTTC
few | TRBJ2-7 | TRBD1 | TRBV20-1 | CSATPPRQGSYEQYF | TGCAGTGCTACACCCCCCAGACAGGGGTCCTACGAGCAGTACTTC
many | TRBJ2-7 | TRBD2 | TRBV28 | CATAGTSGFVYEQYF | TGTGCCACCGCCGGGACTAGCGGGTTCGTCTACGAGCAGTACTTC
NA | TRBJ2-1 | NA | TRBV4-3 | CASSLGFDNEQFF | TGCGCCAGCAGCCTGGGATTTGACAATGAGCAGTTCTTC
few | TRBJ2-1 | NA | TRBV5-1 | CASSPRGPSSYNEQFF | TGCGCCAGTTCCCCCCGGGGTCCGAGCTCCTACAATGAGCAGTTCTTC
many | TRBJ2-7 | NA | TRBV12-3/TRBV12-4 | CASSFPTLEQYF | TGTGCCAGCAGTTTCCCCACACTCGAGCAGTACTTC
many | TRBJ2-1 | TRBD2 | TRBV6-5 | CATQRGLKIYNEQFF | TGTGCCACCCAGCGGGGACTAAAGATCTACAATGAGCAGTTCTTC
NA | TRBJ2-7 | NA | TRBV7-9 | CASSEGGRYEQYF | TGTGCCAGCAGCGAAGGGGGGCGATACGAGCAGTACTTC
NA | TRBJ1-1 | TRBD1 | TRBV19 | CASGTGGKLGEAFF | TGTGCCAGTGGTACAGGGGGCAAATTGGGTGAAGCTTTCTTT
few | TRBJ1-5 | NA | TRBV10-3 | CAISESVRAGDQPQHF | TGTGCCATCAGTGAGTCGGTGAGGGCAGGTGATCAGCCCCAGCATTTT
few | TRBJ1-5 | NA | TRBV20-1 | CSASLGGVGNQPQHF | TGCAGTGCTAGTTTGGGGGGAGTAGGAAATCAGCCCCAGCATTTT
many | TRBJ2-3 | TRBD2 | TRBV7-2 | CASSLAFSTGGGDTQYF | TGTGCCAGCAGCTTAGCGTTCAGTACGGGGGGGGGGGATACGCAGTATTTT